The entry that follows covers one TCR beta chain sequence. In the source study's methods: From reference gene primer amplification, estimates of nucleated cell counts were derived. TCRdb keeps only in-frame clones here, not all; method: immunoSEQ multiplex PCR. Clone size and V and J calls were adopted from that table, with D and trimming inferred from the DNA. The table records about 280,000 clones, about 91% of them present only once. The source of the sample is a study of blood T cell repertoires in COVID-19. The CDR3 sequence is 12 residues long. Trimming left V 6 bases short and J 5 bases short, with 10 bases between. Germline CDR1 is MDHEN and CDR2 is SYDVKM.

The rearrangement uses TRBV28 and TRBJ2-5, with D tentatively TRBD1 (5 bases). This sequence originates from a man between 40 and 49 years old who had been exposed to COVID-19. The specimen sequenced was PBMCs or T cells enriched from blood (not recorded which). The DNA for the CDR3 is TGTGCCAGCAGATCTCCAGGGGAGACCCAGTACTTC. Amino acids: CASRSPGETQYF.